Sequencing of this T cell receptor (beta chain) was carried out in a study of OX40 agonist ivuxolimab in advanced cancers. Whole-study findings and limits: The study found that CD8+ T cells averaged more expanded clones than CD4+. Among the least clonally expanded were partial responders at 0.1-3.0 mg/kg.

Notes on this clone: Its specificity is not known.

Measured with immunoSEQ multiplex PCR; TCRdb has only the in-frame clones, and not every one. The repertoire holds roughly 59,000 clones, 92% seen once, with over 10% in the top ten. The CDR3 consists of 15 residues. CDR1 and CDR2 from the germline V gene are MNHEY and SVGAGI. Trimming cost V 2 bases and J 3 bases, with 12 bases left between them. This receptor was obtained from an adult with an advanced solid tumor such as melanoma, head and neck, liver or kidney cancer. The material was CD4+ or CD8+ T cells sorted from blood, obtained in a trial of the OX40 agonist ivuxolimab. The rearrangement links TRBV6-5 to TRBJ2-3; D may be TRBD2 (5 bases). The CDR3 spells CASSYGFEGTDTQYF. DNA of the CDR3: TGTGCCAGCAGTTACGGGTTCGAGGGAACAGATACGCAGTATTTT.